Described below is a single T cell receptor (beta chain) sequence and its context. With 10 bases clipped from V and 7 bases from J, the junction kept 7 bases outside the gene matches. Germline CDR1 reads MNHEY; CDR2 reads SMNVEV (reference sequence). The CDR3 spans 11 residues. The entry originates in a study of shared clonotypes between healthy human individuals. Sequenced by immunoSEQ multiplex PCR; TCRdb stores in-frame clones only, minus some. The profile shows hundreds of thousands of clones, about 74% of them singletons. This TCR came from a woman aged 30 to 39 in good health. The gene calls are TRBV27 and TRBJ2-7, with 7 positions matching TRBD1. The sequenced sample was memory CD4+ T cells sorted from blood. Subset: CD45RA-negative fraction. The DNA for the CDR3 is TGTGCCACCCGGACAGGAAGGGAGCAGTACTTC. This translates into CATRTGREQYF.